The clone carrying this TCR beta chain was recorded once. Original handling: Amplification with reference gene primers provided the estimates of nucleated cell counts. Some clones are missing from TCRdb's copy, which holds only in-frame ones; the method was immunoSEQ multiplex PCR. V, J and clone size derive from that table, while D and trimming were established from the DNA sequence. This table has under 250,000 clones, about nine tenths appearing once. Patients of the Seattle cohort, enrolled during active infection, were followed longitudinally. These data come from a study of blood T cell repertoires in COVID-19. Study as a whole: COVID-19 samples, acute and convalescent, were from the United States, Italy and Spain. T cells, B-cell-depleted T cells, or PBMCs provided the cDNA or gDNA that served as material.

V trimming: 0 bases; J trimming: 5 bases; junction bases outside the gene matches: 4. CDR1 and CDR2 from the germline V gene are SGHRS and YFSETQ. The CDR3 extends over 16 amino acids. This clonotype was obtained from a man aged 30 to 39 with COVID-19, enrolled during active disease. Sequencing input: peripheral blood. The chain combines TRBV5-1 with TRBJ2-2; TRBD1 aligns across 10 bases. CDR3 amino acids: CASSLGDRGMTGELFF. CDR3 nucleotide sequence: TGCGCCAGCAGCTTGGGGGACAGGGGAATGACCGGGGAGCTGTTTTTT. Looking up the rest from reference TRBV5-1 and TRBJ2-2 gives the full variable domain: KAGVTQTPRYLIKTRGQQVTLSCSPISGHRSVSWYQQTPGQGLQFLFEYFSETQRNKGNFPGRFSGRQFSNSRSEMNVSTLELGDSALYLCASSLGDRGMTGELFFGEGSRLTVL.